The clone carrying this T cell receptor (beta chain) came up many times. This entry is derived from a study of CD8+CD57+ T cells in acquired aplastic anemia. Germline lookup yields CDR1 LGHNT and CDR2 FRNRAP. Trimming cost V 1 base and J 1 base, with 4 bases left between them. The CDR3 runs 13 residues. Previously, flow cytometry had revealed CD8+CD57+ cell expansion in the patients chosen for sequencing. Genomic DNA was employed as the template in profiling TCR beta VDJ and CDR3. Each CDR3 protein is one row after TCRdb ran MiXCR on the reads. The top ten clones hold about 3% of a sample with approximately 130,000 distinct CDR3 sequences, almost 40% of them seen once.

Source material: sorted CD4+, CD8+, or CD8+CD57+ T cells (not recorded which) from PBMCs. This receptor was identified in a human donor with aplastic anemia. The rearrangement links TRBV12-5 to TRBJ1-1; D gene uncertain. CDR3 loop: CASGLGQNTEAFF. The DNA of the CDR3 is TGTGCTAGTGGTTTGGGACAGAACACTGAAGCTTTCTTT.